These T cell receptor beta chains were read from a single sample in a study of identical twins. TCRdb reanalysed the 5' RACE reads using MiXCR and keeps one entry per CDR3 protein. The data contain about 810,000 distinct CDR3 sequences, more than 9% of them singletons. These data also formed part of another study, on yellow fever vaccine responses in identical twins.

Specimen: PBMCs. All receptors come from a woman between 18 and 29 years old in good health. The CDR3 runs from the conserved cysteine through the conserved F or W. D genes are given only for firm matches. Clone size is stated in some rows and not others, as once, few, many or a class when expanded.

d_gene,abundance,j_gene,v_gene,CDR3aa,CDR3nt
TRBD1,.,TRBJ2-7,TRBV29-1,CSVLDRGLGEQYF,TGCAGCGTTCTGGACAGGGGGCTTGGCGAGCAGTACTTC
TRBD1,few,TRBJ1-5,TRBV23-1,CASSQDRGPNQPQHF,TGCGCCAGCAGCCAGGACAGGGGACCTAATCAGCCCCAGCATTTT
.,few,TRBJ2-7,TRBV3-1,CASSQDRGATYEQYF,TGTGCCAGCAGCCAAGATAGGGGCGCGACCTACGAGCAGTACTTC
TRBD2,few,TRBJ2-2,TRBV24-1,CATSEIAGDGGELFF,TGTGCCACCAGTGAAATAGCGGGAGATGGCGGGGAGCTGTTTTTT
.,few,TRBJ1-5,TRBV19,CASSIVAGQPQHF,TGTGCCAGTAGTATAGTCGCAGGCCAGCCCCAGCATTTT
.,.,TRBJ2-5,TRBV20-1,CSATRQETQYF,TGCAGTGCTACGCGGCAAGAGACCCAGTACTTC
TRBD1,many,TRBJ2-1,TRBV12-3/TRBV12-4,CASSSGQGNEQFF,TGTGCCAGCAGTTCTGGACAGGGGAATGAGCAGTTCTTC
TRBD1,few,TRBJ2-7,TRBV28,CASSSSPRDRYEQYF,TGTGCCAGCAGTTCGAGCCCCCGGGACAGATACGAGCAGTACTTC
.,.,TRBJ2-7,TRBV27,CASSLYRGGGEQYF,TGTGCCAGCAGTTTATACAGGGGGGGAGGCGAGCAGTACTTC
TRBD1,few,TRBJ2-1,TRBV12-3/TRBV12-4,CASQTGTGVNEQFF,TGTGCCAGTCAGACAGGGACGGGCGTGAATGAGCAGTTCTTC
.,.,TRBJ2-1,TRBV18,CATQRQGQSSYNEQFF,TGTGCCACCCAGCGGCAGGGGCAATCCTCCTACAATGAGCAGTTCTTC
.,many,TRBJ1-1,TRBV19,CASSIEGRSMTEAFF,TGTGCCAGTAGTATAGAAGGGCGGTCGATGACGGAAGCTTTCTTT
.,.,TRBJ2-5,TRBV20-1,CSAREAGGSWETQYF,TGCAGTGCTAGAGAGGCCGGGGGTAGTTGGGAGACCCAGTACTTC
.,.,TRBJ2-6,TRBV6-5,CASSYSDSAGSGANVLTF,TGTGCCAGCAGTTACTCGGACAGCGCCGGCTCTGGGGCCAACGTCCTGACTTTC
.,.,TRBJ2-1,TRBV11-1,CAIRGRSTGPSSYNEQFF,TGTGCCATCCGGGGTAGGTCTACAGGGCCCAGCTCCTACAATGAGCAGTTCTTC
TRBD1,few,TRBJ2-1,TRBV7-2,CASSARDRGYNEQFF,TGTGCCAGCAGCGCCCGGGACAGGGGCTACAATGAGCAGTTCTTC